This TCR beta chain came from a study of identical twins. TCRdb re-derived calls from the 5' RACE reads in MiXCR, one entry per CDR3 protein. The top ten hold under 2% of the sample, which has about 900,000 distinct CDR3 sequences, 9% to 15% seen once. Notes on this clonotype: What it binds is unknown.

The study's findings and limits: Twins' excess sharing was less marked for out-of-frame beta sequences. Low generation probability was overrepresented in out-of-frame alpha sequences shared by twins. The more abundant beta clonotypes in cord blood had fewer insertions, and memory repertoires did not show this. Among monozygotic twins, out-of-frame TCR alpha sharing exceeded what models predicted.

CDR1 SGHDN and CDR2 FVKESK come from the germline V gene. The CDR3 is 14 amino acids. V gave up 4 bases and J gave up 2 bases, with 12 bases separating them. These same records also appear under a second study, on yellow fever vaccine responses in identical twins.

The sequence came from a woman under 30 in good health. Source material: PBMCs. The V call is TRBV14, the J call TRBJ2-7; D uncertain. CDR3 region: CASSPTAVPYEQYF. The CDR3, as DNA: TGTGCCAGCAGCCCGACGGCGGTACCCTACGAGCAGTACTTC.